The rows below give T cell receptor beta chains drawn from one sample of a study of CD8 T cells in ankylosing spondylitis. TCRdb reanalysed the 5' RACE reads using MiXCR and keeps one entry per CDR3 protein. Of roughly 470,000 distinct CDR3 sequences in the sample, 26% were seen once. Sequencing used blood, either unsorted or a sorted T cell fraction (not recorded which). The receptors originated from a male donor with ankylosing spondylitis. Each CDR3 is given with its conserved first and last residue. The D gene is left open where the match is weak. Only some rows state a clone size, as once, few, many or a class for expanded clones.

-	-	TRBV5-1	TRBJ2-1	TGCGCCAGCAGCGCCACCCCCGGGGGACTGCTGAGGAACAATGAGCAGTTCTTC	CASSATPGGLLRNNEQFF
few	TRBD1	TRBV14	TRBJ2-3	TGTGCCAGCAGCCCGCTGCCGGGACAGGGTGGTGGAACAGATACGCAGTATTTT	CASSPLPGQGGGTDTQYF
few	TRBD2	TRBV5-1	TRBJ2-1	TGCGCCAGCAGCTTGGCCGGGGGAGGGCTAGCGGGAGCCTACAATGAGCAGTTCTTC	CASSLAGGGLAGAYNEQFF
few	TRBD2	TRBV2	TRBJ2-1	TGTGCCAGCAGTGAAGGGGCCTCTAGCGGAGCCTACAATGAGCAGTTCTTC	CASSEGASSGAYNEQFF
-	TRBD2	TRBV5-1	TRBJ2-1	TGCGCCAGCAGCTTGGCTCTAGCGGGATTCTTTAGCAATGAGCAGTTCTTC	CASSLALAGFFSNEQFF
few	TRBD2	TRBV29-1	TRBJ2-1	TGCAGCGTTGGTAGCGGGGTCTACAATGAGCAGTTCTTC	CSVGSGVYNEQFF
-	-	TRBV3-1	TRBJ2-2	TGTGCCAGCAGCCAATTGGGCTATGACACCGGGGAGCTGTTTTTT	CASSQLGYDTGELFF
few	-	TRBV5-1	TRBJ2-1	TGCGCCAGCAGCTTGGGGTCCGGGAGCTATGAGCAGTTCTTC	CASSLGSGSYEQFF
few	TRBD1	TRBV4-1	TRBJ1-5	TGCGCCAGCAGCCCTCTCTCCTTCAGGACAGGGTTTAGCAATCAGCCCCAGCATTTT	CASSPLSFRTGFSNQPQHF
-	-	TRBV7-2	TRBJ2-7	TGTGCCAGCAGCTTTCGGGCGGGAAGGAACTACGAGCAGTACTTC	CASSFRAGRNYEQYF
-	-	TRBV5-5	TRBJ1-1	TGTGCCAGCAGCTTGGTCCCCTTTCCGAACACTGAAGCTTTCTTT	CASSLVPFPNTEAFF
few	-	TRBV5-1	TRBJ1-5	TGCGCCAGCAGCTTGGACACCGGCAATCAGCCCCAGCATTTT	CASSLDTGNQPQHF
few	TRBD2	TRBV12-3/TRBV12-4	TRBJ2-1	TGTGCCAGCAGTCCTCCGGGACTAATATACAATGAGCAGTTCTTC	CASSPPGLIYNEQFF
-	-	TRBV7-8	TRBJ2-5	TGTGCCACCGGGACCGTCGAGACCCAGTACTTC	CATGTVETQYF
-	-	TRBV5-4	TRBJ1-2	TGTGCCAGCAGCTTCCTCACAGGGTCCCTTGGCTACACCTTC	CASSFLTGSLGYTF
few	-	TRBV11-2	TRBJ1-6	TGTGCCAGCAGCCCTCGGGGGCTGGATAATTCACCCCTCCACTTT	CASSPRGLDNSPLHF
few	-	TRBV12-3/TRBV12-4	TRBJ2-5	TGTGCCAGCAGTCCCTACCCGGCAGGATTGGAGACCCAGTACTTC	CASSPYPAGLETQYF
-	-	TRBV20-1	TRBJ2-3	TGCAGTGCGAGTGGGCCGGGCACAGATACGCAGTATTTT	CSASGPGTDTQYF
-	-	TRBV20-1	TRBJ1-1	TGCAGTGCCAAGGGCGTCGAAAGGGCTTTCTTT	CSAKGVERAFF
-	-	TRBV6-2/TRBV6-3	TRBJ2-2	TGTGCCAGCATCGTAGGGGGAACCGGGGAGCTGTTTTTT	CASIVGGTGELFF
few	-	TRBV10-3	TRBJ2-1	TGTGCCATCAGTGAGTTGGTCGACTCGCAGTTCTTC	CAISELVDSQFF
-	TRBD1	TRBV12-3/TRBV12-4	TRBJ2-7	TGTGCCAGCAGCCCCGGACAGGGCGGATACGAGCAGTACTTC	CASSPGQGGYEQYF
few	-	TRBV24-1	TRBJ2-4	TGTGCCACCAGTGATCCTGGGGCCAAAAACATTCAGTACTTC	CATSDPGAKNIQYF
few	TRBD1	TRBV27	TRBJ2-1	TGTGCCAGCAGTGCCGGGACAGGGAACTACAATGAGCAGTTCTTC	CASSAGTGNYNEQFF
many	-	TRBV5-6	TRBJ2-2	TGTGCCAGCAGCTTGACCGGGACCACGAACACCGGGGAGCTGTTTTTT	CASSLTGTTNTGELFF
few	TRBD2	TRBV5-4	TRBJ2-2	TGTGCCAGCAGCGAGACTAGCGGGAACACCGGGGAGCTGTTTTTT	CASSETSGNTGELFF
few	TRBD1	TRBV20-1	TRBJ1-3	TGCAGTGCTAGAGATCGAACAGGGGGCGGAAACACCATATATTTT	CSARDRTGGGNTIYF
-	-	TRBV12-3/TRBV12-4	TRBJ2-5	TGTGCCAGCAGTTTATCCGGCAGGGGAGGAGAGACCCAGTACTTC	CASSLSGRGGETQYF
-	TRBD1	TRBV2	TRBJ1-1	TGTGCCAGCACTGGGGACAGGGGGCTGGTAACTGAAGCTTTCTTT	CASTGDRGLVTEAFF
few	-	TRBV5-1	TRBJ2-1	TGCGCCAGCAGCCCACAGGGTCCGTTGGATGAGCAGTTCTTC	CASSPQGPLDEQFF
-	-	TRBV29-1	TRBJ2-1	TGCAGCGTCGGCAAAGTGGGGGCGCGGGATGAGCAGTTCTTC	CSVGKVGARDEQFF
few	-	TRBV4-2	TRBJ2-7	TGTGCCAGCAGCCAGGACCTAGCGTCTGGCGAGCAGTACTTC	CASSQDLASGEQYF
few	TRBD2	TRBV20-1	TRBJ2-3	TGCAGTGCTGGCCCGCCGGGAGCGGGAATGTGGGATACGCAGTATTTT	CSAGPPGAGMWDTQYF
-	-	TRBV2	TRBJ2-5	TGTGCCAGCAAGGTGCTGCAGGGTGGAGAGACCCAGTACTTC	CASKVLQGGETQYF
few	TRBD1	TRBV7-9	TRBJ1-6	TGTGCCAGCAGTTTAACGGGACAGGGGAATTCACCCCTCCACTTT	CASSLTGQGNSPLHF
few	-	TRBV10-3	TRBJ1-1	TGTGCCATCAGTGATAGTACGGGGCCTAACACTGAAGCTTTCTTT	CAISDSTGPNTEAFF
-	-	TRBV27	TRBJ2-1	TGTGCCAGCAGTACTCCCCCCTACAATGAGCAGTTCTTC	CASSTPPYNEQFF
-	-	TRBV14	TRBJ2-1	TGTGCCAGCAGCCAAGCCCCAGGGGGGTTGCAGTTCTTC	CASSQAPGGLQFF
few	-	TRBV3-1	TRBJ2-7	TGTGCCAGCAGCCAAGACGCCACCGGGTACGAGCAGTACTTC	CASSQDATGYEQYF
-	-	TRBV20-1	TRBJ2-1	TGCAGTGCCTCAGCACGGTACCGATACAATGAGCAGTTCTTC	CSASARYRYNEQFF
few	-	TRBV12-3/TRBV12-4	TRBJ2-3	TGTGCCAGCAGGCGGGACACAGATACGCAGTATTTT	CASRRDTDTQYF
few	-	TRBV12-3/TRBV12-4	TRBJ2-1	TGTGCCAGCCGACGAGGGGCTGATGAGCAGTTCTTC	CASRRGADEQFF
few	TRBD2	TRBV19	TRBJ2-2	TGTGCCAGTACGGGACTAAGGCCCGGGGAGCTGTTTTTT	CASTGLRPGELFF
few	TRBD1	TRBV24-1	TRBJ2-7	TGTGCCACCAGTCGCGTGACAGGGGGCCTTTACTTC	CATSRVTGGLYF
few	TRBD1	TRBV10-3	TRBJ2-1	TGTGCCACTACGGGACAGGGTGAGGGCGGTGAGCAGTTCTTC	CATTGQGEGGEQFF
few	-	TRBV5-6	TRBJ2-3	TGTGCCAGCAGCTGGAACCTGGACAGCACAGATACGCAGTATTTT	CASSWNLDSTDTQYF
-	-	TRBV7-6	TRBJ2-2	TGTGCCAGCAGCCCCGACCCCCACGACGACGGGGAGCTGTTTTTT	CASSPDPHDDGELFF
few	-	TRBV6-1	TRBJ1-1	TGTGCCAGCAGGAAAGGGGGGGAGAACACTGAAGCTTTCTTT	CASRKGGENTEAFF
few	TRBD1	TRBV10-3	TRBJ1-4	TGTGCCATCAGTGAGAGTGACAGGGGGTCCCTTTCGCAGTTTTTT	CAISESDRGSLSQFF
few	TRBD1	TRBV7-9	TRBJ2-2	TGTGCCAGCAGTCGCCGGGACAGGGGGCGACCCGGGGAGCTGTTTTTT	CASSRRDRGRPGELFF
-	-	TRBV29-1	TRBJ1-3	TGCAGCGTTGAAAGTTGGGCAGGAATCGTTTTT	CSVESWAGIVF
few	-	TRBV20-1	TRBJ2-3	TGCAGTGCCCCGGGACTCGGCACAGATACGCAGTATTTT	CSAPGLGTDTQYF
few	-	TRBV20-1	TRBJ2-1	TGCAGTGCTAGAGGGATTAGTAAGAGTGGGAACTACAATGAGCAGTTCTTC	CSARGISKSGNYNEQFF
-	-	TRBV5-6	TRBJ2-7	TGTGCCAGCAGCTTGTTCGACCGCTTGTGGGAGCAGTACTTC	CASSLFDRLWEQYF
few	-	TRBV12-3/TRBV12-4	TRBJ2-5	TGTGCCAGCAGCGGCTTTGGGGCAGGGTTTAGTGAGACCCAGTACTTC	CASSGFGAGFSETQYF
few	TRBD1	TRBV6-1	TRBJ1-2	TGTGCCAGCCTGAAGGGGGTGGCAGGGGGGACCTATGGCTACACCTTC	CASLKGVAGGTYGYTF